This T cell receptor (beta chain) emerged from a study of CD8 T cells in Susac syndrome. CD8+ and CD4+ T cells circulating in blood were sequenced for TCR beta. The multiple sclerosis control group comprised treatment-naive patients with stable or active relapsing-remitting disease. RNA in amounts of roughly 0.5 to 1 ug was reverse transcribed with random hexamers. With immunoSEQ multiplex PCR, TCR beta CDR3 was amplified across 54 Vbeta and 13 Jbeta. Via MiXCR, TCRdb re-called the immunoSEQ multiplex PCR reads, giving one row per CDR3 protein. The sample includes approximately 130,000 distinct CDR3 sequences, approximately 90% seen only once; the top ten take around 0.25%. There are 14 residues in the CDR3. Germline V gene data show CDR1 as MNHEY and CDR2 as SMNVEV (reference sequence). V was shortened by 4 bases and J by 6 bases, with 13 bases between the two germline ends.

The TCR sequence derives from a human donor with multiple sclerosis. The chain employs TRBV27 and TRBJ1-5, with a weak D call TRBD1 (6 bases). Sequencing was done on a sample of CD8+ T cells from PBMCs. The CDR3 loop reads CASSYTGRGQPQHF. CDR3 nucleotide sequence: TGTGCCAGCAGTTATACAGGGAGAGGTCAGCCCCAGCATTTT.